This TCR beta chain appears in the sequencing data of a study of T cells in Graves' hyperthyroidism and ophthalmopathy. CDR1 is MNHNS, CDR2 SASEGT, per germline. CDR3 length equals 14 residues. V was trimmed by 9 bases and J by 5 bases, leaving 19 bases between them. Researchers took RNA transcripts and amplified the TCR beta CDR3 regions from them. First-round RT-PCR targeting the TCR CDR3 was performed with the HTBI primer set. TCRdb re-called the multiplex PCR reads with MiXCR, one entry per CDR3 protein. The sample has over 700,000 distinct CDR3 sequences, approximately 18% seen once. Ten or more counts support this clonotype.

The source of this sequence is a woman aged 45-60 years with Graves' hyperthyroidism that later progressed to Graves' ophthalmopathy. Sequencing input: blood. The chain carries TRBV6-1 and TRBJ1-1; D call uncertain. The CDR3 spells CARKQSQGKTEAFF. Here the CDR3 DNA reads TGTGCCAGAAAGCAAAGCCAAGGGAAGACTGAAGCTTTCTTT.